The T cell receptor beta chain described here comes from a study of blood T cell repertoires in COVID-19. Study background: Spain, Italy and the United States supplied samples that represented acute and convalescent COVID-19. Sources were T cells, B-cell-depleted T cells, or PBMCs; the material itself was cDNA or gDNA.

As handled by the study authors: How many nucleated cells were present was estimated from reference gene primer amplification. Assay: immunoSEQ multiplex PCR; the TCRdb copy retains only in-frame clones and omits some. From that table come the V and J calls and clone size; the DNA was used to work out D and trimming. The sample holds over 200,000 clones, roughly 88% seen once. The CDR3 extends over 13 amino acids. Deletions cut 7 bases from V and 7 bases from J, with 14 bases between. The clonotype originates from a young man with active or convalescent COVID-19. The sequencing input was peripheral blood. V usage is TRBV12-3 or TRBV12-4 and J usage is TRBJ1-5; D is uncertain. The CDR3 here is CASTRTQWQPQHF. The DNA for the CDR3 is TGTGCCAGCACCCGGACTCAGTGGCAGCCCCAGCATTTT.